Below are 14 T cell receptor beta chains sequenced from a single sample in a study of shared clonotypes between healthy human individuals (TCRdb year 2020). The library was generated by the immunoSEQ multiplex PCR assay. TCRdb carries this immuneACCESS record with in-frame sequences only. Its versions omit some clonotypes, under half of them owing to an unresolved V gene in the studies checked, with the rest unexplained. Present in this sample are about 1 million clones, roughly 70% of which were seen just once. Of the sample, nearly 1.5% is held by the ten largest clones. Sequencing was carried out using memory CD4+ T cells sorted from blood. In the paper's terms, the cell subset or site label means: CD45RA-negative fraction. Every receptor here comes from a young man in good health.

The V call is TRBV5-4, the J call TRBJ2-3; possible D gene TRBD1, 6 bases. V lost 3 bases and J 0 bases, leaving 8 bases between the germline ends. CDR3 length: 14 residues. The V gene's germline CDR1 is SGHNT and CDR2 YYREEE (reference sequence). The CDR3 sequence: CASSSTGSTDTQYF. DNA of the CDR3: TGTGCCAGCAGCTCCACAGGGAGCACAGATACGCAGTATTTT.

V is TRBV5-4 and J is TRBJ2-3; the D gene is possibly TRBD2 (6 bases). V lost 4 bases, J lost 5 bases, and 23 bases lay in between. Germline V gene lookup returns CDR1 SGHNT and CDR2 YYREEE (reference sequence). CDR3 length equals 17 residues. Here the CDR3 DNA reads TGTGCCAGCAGCCATGGAGGGCTCGGAGTGTACGGAGATACGCAGTATTTT. Encoded protein: CASSHGGLGVYGDTQYF.

This clone was counted once. The V call is TRBV30, the J call TRBJ2-1; TRBD2 matches at 12 bases. V trimming: 0 bases; J trimming: 5 bases; junction bases outside the gene matches: 5. The germline CDR1 and CDR2 sequences are GTSNPN and SVGIG (reference sequence). The CDR3 contains 16 residues. The CDR3 sequence is CAWSVATSGGNNEQFF. The CDR3 bases are TGTGCCTGGAGTGTTGCGACTAGCGGGGGAAACAATGAGCAGTTCTTC.

This clone occurred a few times. The sample carries other DNA sequences with the same CDR3. The chain combines TRBV7-9 with TRBJ2-7; D ambiguous. Germline CDR1 and CDR2: SEHNR and FQNEAQ (reference sequence). The V gene lost 1 base and the J gene lost 6 bases, with 7 bases spanning the gap. The CDR3 has 12 residues. The CDR3 bases are TGTGCCAGCAGCTTAGAGGTCGGCGAGCAGTACTTC. Protein sequence: CASSLEVGEQYF.

This chain's CDR3 is CASSLGIPSGNYNEQFF. Written as DNA, the CDR3 is TGTGCCAGCAGCTTAGGGATTCCTAGCGGGAACTACAATGAGCAGTTCTTC. The chain employs TRBV7-6 and TRBJ2-1; 9 positions match TRBD2. Per the germline V gene, CDR1 is SGHVS and CDR2 is FNYEAQ. The length of the CDR3 is 17 residues. After removal of 1 base from V and 3 bases from J, the junction contained 7 bases not matched to a gene.

About this clone: Other DNA sequences in the same sample also yield this CDR3. The rearrangement uses TRBV28 and TRBJ1-2; no clear D gene. V was clipped by 4 bases and J by 4 bases, with 7 bases between them. Looked up from germline, CDR1 is MDHEN and CDR2 is SYDVKM. This CDR3 has 12 residues. This CDR3 reads CASSSSGYGYTF. The CDR3 DNA sequence: TGTGCCAGCAGTTCTAGTGGCTATGGCTACACCTTC.

The CDR3 nucleotides read TGTGCCAGCAGCCCGAGGATAGACTCTGAAGCTTTCTTT. Protein: CASSPRIDSEAFF. V and J are TRBV28 and TRBJ1-1; D is undetermined. The CDR3 runs to 13 residues. V gave up 6 bases and J gave up 6 bases, with 14 bases separating them. Germline V CDR1 and CDR2: MDHEN, SYDVKM.

The chain is built from TRBV6-1 and TRBJ1-6; 9 nucleotides agree with TRBD1. The ends lost 2 bases at V and 7 bases at J; junction bases unmatched: 6. The CDR3 extends over 16 amino acids. Germline values: CDR1 MNHNS, CDR2 SASEGT. The CDR3 here is CASSEHRDRDNSPLHF. CDR3 DNA: TGTGCCAGCAGTGAACACCGGGACAGGGACAATTCACCCCTCCACTTT.

This clone was observed a few times. The CDR3 nucleotides are TGTGCCAGCAGTGAATTGCCGAACACTGAAGCTTTCTTT. This encodes CASSELPNTEAFF. This rearrangement joins TRBV25-1 to TRBJ1-1; no firm D call. Germline V gene sequence: CDR1 MGHDK, CDR2 SYGVNS. Trimming took 1 base from V and 1 from J, leaving 4 bases between them. The CDR3 consists of 13 residues.

This chain joins TRBV6-1 and TRBJ2-7; 8 nucleotides match TRBD1. Germline V gene data show CDR1 as MNHNS and CDR2 as SASEGT. The CDR3 totals 16 residues. Germline trimming cut 2 bases from V and 4 bases from J; bases unmatched to any gene: 10. CDR3 coding DNA: TGTGCCAGCAGTGAATCGAGGGCAGGGGGCGGGTACGAGCAGTACTTC. Translation: CASSESRAGGGYEQYF.

As to this clone: The sample carries other DNA sequences with the same CDR3. As DNA, the CDR3 is TGTGCCAGCAGTGTCAGTGGAAACACCATATATTTT. Translation gives CASSVSGNTIYF. The chain links TRBV2 to TRBJ1-3; D is ambiguous. The germline V gene has CDR1 SNHLY and CDR2 FYNNEI. The CDR3 runs to 12 residues. Trimming left V 4 bases short and J 3 bases short, with 4 bases between.

This sequence joins TRBV10-2 and TRBJ1-1, with a weak D call TRBD1 (6 bases). CDR1 and CDR2 from the germline V gene are WSHSY and SAAADI. This CDR3 spans 14 amino acids. The ends were cut back, 1 base at V and 1 base at J, with 7 bases in the middle. The CDR3 is CASSEWTANTEAFF. CDR3 DNA sequence: TGCGCCAGCAGTGAGTGGACAGCGAACACTGAAGCTTTCTTT.

The rearrangement joins TRBV5-1 to TRBJ1-2; D is uncertain. Germline lookup yields CDR1 SGHRS and CDR2 YFSETQ. This CDR3 region has 13 residues. V was pared by 4 bases and J by 4 bases, with 11 bases between. CDR3 amino acids: CASSAGEGYGYTF. The CDR3 nucleotides are TGCGCCAGCAGCGCCGGTGAGGGCTATGGCTACACCTTC.

This chain connects TRBV5-1 to TRBJ2-1, with D unresolved. Trimming shortened V by 0 bases and J by 0 bases, and 7 bases separated the two germline ends. The length of the CDR3 is 15 residues. CDR1 is SGHRS, CDR2 YFSETQ, per germline. CDR3 nucleotide sequence: TGCGCCAGCAGCTTGGGGTCTAACTCCTACAATGAGCAGTTCTTC. Translating gives CASSLGSNSYNEQFF. The complete variable domain, with remaining parts taken from reference TRBV5-1 and TRBJ2-1, reads KAGVTQTPRYLIKTRGQQVTLSCSPISGHRSVSWYQQTPGQGLQFLFEYFSETQRNKGNFPGRFSGRQFSNSRSEMNVSTLELGDSALYLCASSLGSNSYNEQFFGPGTRLTVL.